The 6 T cell receptor delta chains presented below share a single source sample, sequenced in a study of gamma-delta T cells after stem cell transplantation. TCRdb reprocessed the RT-PCR reads using CATT. The table has 1,500 to 2,500 delta-chain clones, just under 6.5% seen once. Material: gamma-delta T cells. The receptors shown here come from a human donor. It is not recorded whose cells these are; they may come from a transplant donor.

There are a few counts of this clone. Only one base separates this from a far larger clonotype, so it likely reflects a read error. V usage is TRDV2 and J usage is TRDJ3; 10 nucleotides agree with TRDD3. Germline V gene lookup returns CDR1 GEAIGNYY and CDR2 EKD. This CDR3 spans 22 amino acids. CDR3 sequence (DNA): TGTGCCTGTTACACTTTCCCGGGTGGGGGATACTCAAGCTCCTGGGACACCCGACAGATGTTTTTC. This encodes CACYTFPGGGYSSSWDTRQMFF.

Details on this clone: This may arise from a read error, as a much more abundant clone is one base away. At the DNA level, this CDR3 is encoded by other sequences in the same sample as well. V usage is TRDV2 and J usage is TRDJ3; 11 nucleotides match TRDD3. Germline V gene sequence: CDR1 GEAIGNYY, CDR2 EKD. CDR3 size: 26 residues. After removal of 1 base from V and 2 bases from J, the junction contained 27 bases not matched to a gene. In DNA, the CDR3 is TGTGCCTGTGACACAGTCAAGAATCCATCCCTAAATATACTGGGGGATAGCCCCTGGGACACCCGACAGATGTTTTTC. It codes for CACDTVKNPSLNILGDSPWDTRQMFF.

By its share, this clone is medium-sized (0.01 to 0.1%). CDR3 nucleotides: TGTGCCTGTGACACCCTACTGGGGGCTCCCAACGTGTACACCGATAAACTCATCTTT. Amino acid sequence: CACDTLLGAPNVYTDKLIF. The chain employs TRDV2 and TRDJ1; TRDD3 agrees at 8 bases. V lost 0 bases to trimming and J lost 0 bases; unmatched junction nucleotides: 14. Germline assignment: CDR1 GEAIGNYY and CDR2 EKD. This CDR3 has 19 amino acids.

With regard to this clone: The protein given by TCRdb reflects a much larger clone and differs at residue 4 from this DNA's translation, likely from a read error; the protein shown is the DNA's translation. The rearrangement joins TRDV2 to TRDJ1; 9 bases line up with TRDD3. The junction had 11 bases not matched to a gene; V was cut back by 5 bases and J by 2 bases. Germline CDR1 is GEAIGNYY and CDR2 is EKD. The CDR3 covers 16 residues. Written as DNA, the CDR3 is TGTGCCTGTGGCACTCTACTGGGGGAAAAAACCGATAAACTCATCTTT. This codes for CACGTLLGEKTDKLIF.

As regards this clone: A read error is the likely source, as a far larger clone sits one nucleotide away. The sample contains more than one DNA sequence encoding this CDR3. The V and J genes are TRDV2 and TRDJ1; 8 bases line up with TRDD3. The V gene end was trimmed by 4 bases and the J gene end by 1 base; junction bases not matched to a gene: 28. Germline-derived CDR1 and CDR2 are GEAIGNYY and EKD. The CDR3 contains 22 residues. CDR3 sequence (DNA): TGTGCCTGTGATACCCTTCTTCGATCGGAAGTACTGGGGGGTTCGACCACCGATAAACTCATCTTT. Translation gives CACDTLLRSEVLGGSTTDKLIF.

As concerns this clone: A much bigger clone sits one base away, suggesting this may be a read error. The same CDR3 is also encoded by other DNA sequences in this sample. V gene TRDV2 combines with J gene TRDJ1; D unclear. The CDR3 is 16 amino acids. Germline V CDR1 and CDR2: GEAIGNYY, EKD. The CDR3 reads CACEWMTPERADKLIF. Written as DNA, the CDR3 is TGTGCCTGTGAATGGATGACCCCGGAGAGGGCCGATAAACTCATCTTC.